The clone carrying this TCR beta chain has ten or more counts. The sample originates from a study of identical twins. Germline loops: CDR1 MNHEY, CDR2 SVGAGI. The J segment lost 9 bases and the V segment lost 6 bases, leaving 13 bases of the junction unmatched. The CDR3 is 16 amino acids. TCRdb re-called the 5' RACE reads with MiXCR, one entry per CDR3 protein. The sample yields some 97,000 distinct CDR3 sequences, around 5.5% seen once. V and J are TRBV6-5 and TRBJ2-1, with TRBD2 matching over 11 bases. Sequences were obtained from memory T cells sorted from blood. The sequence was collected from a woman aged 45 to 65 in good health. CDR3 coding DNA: TGTGCCAGCAGCTCACGTTTAGGACTAGCGGGCACTGAGCAGTTCTTC. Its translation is CASSSRLGLAGTEQFF.